This T cell receptor (beta chain) was recorded in a study of blood T cell repertoires in COVID-19. In the study overall: Sites in the United States, Italy and Spain provided acute and convalescent COVID-19 samples.

This clone was observed once. Seattle cases were enrolled at active infection and followed longitudinally. Profiling relied on immunoSEQ multiplex PCR, and the TCRdb table lists in-frame clones only, not all of them. The table includes fewer than 250,000 clones, roughly nine tenths detected once. Per the germline V gene, CDR1 is SGHNT and CDR2 is YYREEE (reference sequence). CDR3 length: 18 amino acids. The ends lost 6 bases at V and 1 base at J; junction bases unmatched: 16. Sequenced input: peripheral blood. The rearrangement joins TRBV5-4 to TRBJ2-4, with 7 bases identical to TRBD2. The receptor's source is a man aged 55 to 70 with COVID-19, enrolled during active disease. The CDR3 sequence: CASIIRGDWDSAKNIQYF. As DNA, the CDR3 is TGTGCCAGCATTATCCGGGGGGATTGGGACTCGGCCAAAAACATTCAGTACTTC. Together with reference TRBV5-4 and TRBJ2-4, the CDR3 gives the full variable domain: ETGVTQSPTHLIKTRGQQVTLRCSSQSGHNTVSWYQQALGQGPQFIFQYYREEENGRGNFPPRFSGLQFPNYSSELNVNALELDDSALYLCASIIRGDWDSAKNIQYFGAGTRLSVL.